Below are 20 T cell receptor beta chains sequenced from a single sample in a study of blood T cell repertoires in COVID-19. Measured with immunoSEQ multiplex PCR; TCRdb has only the in-frame clones, and not every one. The data hold about 100,000 clones, with about four fifths observed a single time. What was sequenced was peripheral blood. Receptor source: a man at least 80 years old with COVID-19, enrolled during active disease.

The J gene is TRBJ1-4, the V gene TRBV14; D remains unclear. Trimming cost V 4 bases and J 8 bases, with 11 bases left between them. CDR3 size: 13 residues. Looked up from germline, CDR1 is SGHDN and CDR2 is FVKESK. CDR3 DNA: TGTGCCAGCAGCCCTACTAGCAGCGAAAAACTGTTTTTT. Protein product: CASSPTSSEKLFF.

V gene TRBV21-1 combines with J gene TRBJ2-1; the DNA was not used to check the table's D call, TRBD2. TRBV21-1 is listed as a pseudogene. The CDR3 totals 15 residues. The chain's CDR3 is CASSTLLAGVNEQFF. In nucleotides, the CDR3 is TGTGCCAGCAGCACTCTACTAGCGGGAGTTAATGAGCAGTTCTTC.

The chain is built from TRBV7-9 and TRBJ1-2; TRBD1 agrees at 8 bases. Germline V gene sequence: CDR1 SEHNR, CDR2 FQNEAQ (reference sequence). V shed 6 bases, J shed 4 bases, and the junction held 10 bases outside the gene matches. The CDR3 is 15 residues long. In DNA, the CDR3 is TGTGCCAGCAGAGCGACAGGGGACCGGATCTATGGCTACACCTTC. Translated, it gives CASRATGDRIYGYTF.

This chain connects TRBV7-2 to TRBJ2-7, with 11 bases matching TRBD1. V lost 5 bases, J lost 4 bases, and 7 bases stayed unmatched. Germline-derived CDR1 and CDR2 are SGHTA and FQGNSA. This CDR3 is built from 15 residues. The DNA of the CDR3 is TGTGCCAGCAGCCCCCGGACAGGGGGCATGTACGAGCAGTACTTC. It translates to CASSPRTGGMYEQYF. Filled out from reference TRBV7-2 and TRBJ2-7, the complete variable domain reads GAGVSQSPSNKVTEKGKDVELRCDPISGHTALYWYRQSLGQGLEFLIYFQGNSAPDKSGLPSDRFSAERTGGSVSTLTIQRTQQEDSAVYLCASSPRTGGMYEQYFGPGTRLTVT.

This clone was counted between two and nine times. This rearrangement joins TRBV7-9 to TRBJ2-1, with 13 bases aligning to TRBD2. This CDR3 has 15 amino acids. Unmatched junction bases numbered 2, after V lost 2 bases and J lost 7 bases. Germline V gives CDR1 SEHNR, CDR2 FQNEAQ (reference sequence). As DNA, the CDR3 is TGTGCCAGCAGCTTAACTAGCGGGGGGGCTAATGAGCAGTTCTTC. Its translation is CASSLTSGGANEQFF.

This chain connects TRBV7-2 to TRBJ2-1; the match to TRBD1 covers 7 bases. Germline trimming cut 8 bases from V and 7 bases from J; bases unmatched to any gene: 14. Germline V gene sequence: CDR1 SGHTA, CDR2 FQGNSA. CDR3 length equals 15 residues. In DNA form, the CDR3 reads TGTGCCAGCTTAGGCCCGGACAGGTTAGTGAATGAGCAGTTCTTC. Protein product: CASLGPDRLVNEQFF.

V is TRBV4-2 and J is TRBJ1-2; TRBD1 agrees at 10 bases. The CDR3 has 16 residues. V gave up 1 base and J gave up 5 bases; unmatched junction bases: 7. Germline V lookup: CDR1 LGHNA, CDR2 YNFKEQ. Written as DNA, the CDR3 is TGTGCCAGCAGCCAAGGAGACAGGGGGCCTCGGTATGGCTACACCTTC. The encoded protein is CASSQGDRGPRYGYTF.

This rearrangement joins TRBV30 to TRBJ1-6; D might be TRBD1 (6 bases). This CDR3 is 14 amino acids long. CDR1 is GTSNPN, CDR2 SVGIG, per germline (reference sequence). The V end lost 3 bases, the J end lost 7 bases, and 13 bases lay between the germline ends. The CDR3 sequence is CAWSPGVANSPLHF. The CDR3 DNA follows: TGTGCCTGGAGCCCAGGGGTCGCGAATTCACCCCTCCACTTT.

This rearrangement joins TRBV19 to TRBJ2-2, with D unresolved. The length of the CDR3 is 12 residues. The V gene lost 3 bases and the J gene lost 8 bases, with 7 bases spanning the gap. Germline V gene sequence: CDR1 LNHDA, CDR2 SQIVND (reference sequence). The CDR3 region is CASSISRGELFF. The CDR3 DNA reads TGTGCCAGTAGTATTTCGCGGGGGGAGCTGTTTTTT. Complete variable domain (other parts from reference TRBV19 and TRBJ2-2): DGGITQSPKYLFRKEGQNVTLSCEQNLNHDAMYWYRQDPGQGLRLIYYSQIVNDFQKGDIAEGYSVSREKKESFPLTVTSAQKNPTAFYLCASSISRGELFFGEGSRLTVL.

The V and J genes are TRBV27 and TRBJ1-3; possible D gene TRBD1, 5 bases. CDR3 size: 14 residues. The V end was cut by 2 bases, the J end by 3 bases, with 8 bases between. Germline CDR1 reads MNHEY; CDR2 reads SMNVEV (reference sequence). The CDR3 is CASSLGGGGNTIYF. The CDR3 nucleotides are TGTGCCAGCAGTTTAGGGGGAGGTGGAAACACCATATATTTT.

This chain's CDR3 is CASSFVAGLAFF. The CDR3 nucleotides are TGTGCCAGCAGCTTTGTCGCAGGGTTGGCTTTCTTT. The chain uses TRBV7-8 and TRBJ1-1, with a weak D call TRBD1 (5 bases). The germline V and J ends were trimmed by 3 bases and 11 bases, with 13 bases remaining between them. Germline V CDR1 and CDR2: SGHVS, FQNEAQ. The CDR3 has 12 residues.

The V and J genes are TRBV9 and TRBJ1-1; D may be TRBD1 (6 bases). CDR3 length equals 13 residues. Germline values: CDR1 SGDLS, CDR2 YYNGEE. V was cut by 3 bases and J by 8 bases, with 14 bases left in between. CDR3 sequence reads: CASSASTGWEAFF. Written as DNA, the CDR3 is TGTGCCAGCAGCGCCAGTACAGGGTGGGAAGCTTTCTTT.

This clone was picked up one time. The V call is TRBV30, the J call TRBJ2-7; D is unclear. The CDR3 runs to 13 residues. Per the germline V gene, CDR1 is GTSNPN and CDR2 is SVGIG (reference sequence). The germline V and J ends were trimmed by 2 bases and 2 bases, with 10 bases remaining between them. The CDR3 sequence is CAWSLRTAYEQYF. CDR3 in DNA: TGTGCCTGGAGTCTCCGCACAGCCTACGAGCAGTACTTC. Variable domain in full (rest from reference TRBV30 and TRBJ2-7): SQTIHQWPATLVQPVGSPLSLECTVEGTSNPNLYWYRQAAGRGLQLLFYSVGIGQISSEVPQNLSASRPQDRQFILSSKKLLLSDSGFYLCAWSLRTAYEQYFGPGTRLTVT.

V is TRBV19 and J is TRBJ2-3; 10 bases are a match to TRBD1. Germline V lookup: CDR1 LNHDA, CDR2 SQIVND (reference sequence). The CDR3 consists of 15 residues. After removal of 0 bases from V and 4 bases from J, the junction contained 1 base not matched to a gene. CDR3 DNA: TGTGCCAGTAGTATAGACGGGACAGGGGCAGATACGCAGTATTTT. Translation gives CASSIDGTGADTQYF.

The rearrangement links TRBV5-1 to TRBJ2-1; 9 nucleotides line up with TRBD2. The CDR3 length is 15 residues. Germline lookup yields CDR1 SGHRS and CDR2 YFSETQ. Trimming removed 0 bases from V and 10 bases from J; junction bases left unmatched: 8. The DNA of the CDR3 is TGCGCCAGCAGCTTGGGTAATAGCGGGAGACGCGAGCAGTTCTTC. This translates into CASSLGNSGRREQFF.

This clone was detected a few times. CDR3 DNA: TGTGCCAGCAGCTTAGTTCCGGGACAGTGGAGCTACGAGCAGTACTTC. Translating it yields CASSLVPGQWSYEQYF. V usage is TRBV11-2 and J usage is TRBJ2-7, with TRBD1 matching over 7 bases. CDR1 and CDR2 (germline): SGHAT, FQNNGV. The CDR3 has 16 residues. V lost 1 base and J lost 3; bases outside the gene matches: 9.

V gene TRBV11-2 combines with J gene TRBJ2-3; 8 nucleotides line up with TRBD2. The CDR3 covers 15 residues. Germline loops: CDR1 SGHAT, CDR2 FQNNGV. V shed 1 base and J 3 bases; nucleotides not matched to a gene: 3. CDR3 bases: TGTGCCAGCAGCTTAGGGCCTAGCGGGACAGATACGCAGTATTTT. Residues: CASSLGPSGTDTQYF.

J is TRBJ2-2 and V is TRBV9, with 7 positions matching TRBD1. V dropped 0 bases and J dropped 5; count of bases not matched to a gene: 10. Germline loops: CDR1 SGDLS, CDR2 YYNGEE. The CDR3 is 17 amino acids. The CDR3 nucleotides read TGTGCCAGCAGCGTAGGATTCAACAGGGGAAGAACCGGGGAGCTGTTTTTT. This codes for CASSVGFNRGRTGELFF.

In its sample, this clone was seen once. The genes are TRBV5-4 and TRBJ2-7; weak D call: TRBD2 (6 bases). V lost 1 base and J 5 bases, leaving 10 bases between the germline ends. CDR1 and CDR2 (germline): SGHNT, YYREEE (reference sequence). The length of the CDR3 is 13 residues. As DNA, the CDR3 is TGTGCCAGCAGCTTGCAACTAGCTGACGAGCAGTACTTC. This gives the protein CASSLQLADEQYF. Together with reference TRBV5-4 and TRBJ2-7, the CDR3 gives the full variable domain: ETGVTQSPTHLIKTRGQQVTLRCSSQSGHNTVSWYQQALGQGPQFIFQYYREEENGRGNFPPRFSGLQFPNYSSELNVNALELDDSALYLCASSLQLADEQYFGPGTRLTVT.

The chain employs TRBV29-1 and TRBJ1-3, with TRBD1 as a possible D gene (6 bases). The V gene's germline CDR1 is SQVTM and CDR2 ANQGSEA. The V gene lost 4 bases and the J gene lost 4 bases, with 11 bases spanning the gap. This CDR3 comprises 13 residues. CDR3 nucleotide sequence: TGCAGCGTTGGGGGGCAGGGAGGAAACACCATATATTTT. As protein: CSVGGQGGNTIYF. The whole variable domain, filled in from reference TRBV29-1 and TRBJ1-3, reads SAVISQKPSRDICQRGTSLTIQCQVDSQVTMMFWYRQQPGQSLTLIATANQGSEATYESGFVIDKFPISRPNLTFSTLTVSNMSPEDSSIYLCSVGGQGGNTIYFGEGSWLTVV.